The present T cell receptor (beta chain) was sequenced within a study of OX40 agonist ivuxolimab in advanced cancers. For the study in its entirety: Ivuxolimab was an agonistic, fully human IgG2 monoclonal antibody directed against OX40 (CD134), a costimulatory receptor. The point of sequencing TCRbeta in the periphery was to test whether ivuxolimab changed TCR sequence diversity and drove clonal T-cell expansion. The dose-escalation cohort was about 86% male with a mean age of about 60 years, ranging from roughly 20 to 80. Of the roughly 51 patients in dose escalation, about 20 had hepatocellular carcinoma, some 15 had melanoma, 9 had renal cell carcinoma and 9 had head and neck cancer. Partial responses occurred in three dose-escalation patients: two with cutaneous melanoma and one with hepatocellular carcinoma. The paper reports the monotherapy dose-escalation portion (N of about 51 patients) of the phase I ivuxolimab trial. Prior anti-PD-1, anti-PD-L1 or anti-CTLA-4 therapy was permitted, and approximately 42% of dose-escalation patients had received checkpoint inhibitors. Intravenous ivuxolimab was administered to patients every 2 weeks at six dose levels: 0.01, 0.1, 0.3, 1.5, 3 and 10 mg/kg. Results the study describes overall, beyond this receptor: Partial responders in the 0.1-3.0 mg/kg groups had among the lowest normalized peripheral clonal expansion, especially among CD8+ T cells. Clonal expansion of both CD4+ and CD8+ blood T cells was observed from baseline to week 6 at doses 0.1 to 3.0 mg/kg. After ivuxolimab, more expanded clones were found on average in CD8+ T cells than in CD4+ T cells. Low levels of normalized T-cell clonal expansion were also seen in some nonresponding patients. The antigen specificity of the clonally expanded peripheral T cells was not determined.

V is cut by 2 bases and J by 0 bases, and the space between the germline ends is 6 bases. The germline V gene specifies SGHDT as CDR1 and YYEEEE as CDR2. The CDR3, from cysteine to phenylalanine, totals 14 residues. The entry retains the CDR3 DNA only, 42 bases that are in frame from base 1. To sequence the TCRbeta CDR3 region, genomic DNA was isolated from the sorted cells. The immunoSEQ Assay was used to sequence the TCRbeta CDR3 regions. TCRdb stores this immuneACCESS table with in-frame sequences only. Part of the clones is absent; in the studies checked, under half of the shortfall reflects unresolved V genes, and no reason is known for the rest. For this sample there are around 80,000 clones; roughly nine tenths appear just once. In total, the top ten clones hold 0.15% to 0.2% of the sample. The trial excluded patients who had a history of autoimmune disease or who were on systemic immunosuppression. Peripheral blood for TCR sequencing was collected from all dose cohorts at baseline, on cycle 4 day 1, and on cycle 7 day 1. Samples were obtained from an open-label, multicenter, first-in-human phase I dose-escalation trial of ivuxolimab. The trial enrolled adults with locally advanced or metastatic head and neck squamous cell, hepatocellular, melanoma or renal cell carcinoma. CD4+ and CD8+ T cells were sorted separately from peripheral blood before TCR sequencing.

This clone was recorded only once. What this receptor recognizes is not known. Nothing much larger sits one base from this clone, and base qualities are not available. The sequence joins TRBV5-6 to TRBJ1-3; no D gene is confidently identified. The specimen comprised CD4+ or CD8+ T cells sorted from blood, sampled in a trial of the OX40 agonist ivuxolimab. This sequence was found in an adult with an advanced solid tumor such as melanoma, head and neck, liver or kidney cancer. The nucleotide sequence is given as TGTGCCAGCAGCTTCGGAGACTCTGGAAACACCATATATTTT. The translation is CASSFGDSGNTIYF.